Detailed here is one T cell receptor (beta chain). Its antigen is not identified. Donors consisted of healthy bone marrow donors. Trimming took 2 bases from V and 0 from J; bases not matched to a gene: 10. The V gene's germline CDR1 is SGHRS and CDR2 YFSETQ. This CDR3 is built from 18 residues. The data derive from a study of cytomegalovirus exposure and HLA in healthy donors. Study-wide results and limits: Exclusion applied to some V segments, including TRBV6-2 and TRBV6-3, as they were indistinguishable.

The PCR had 60 Vbeta and 13 Jbeta primers. TCRdb's copy holds only in-frame clones and misses some; the assay was immunoSEQ multiplex PCR. In the table there are 190,000 or so clones, about 80% of which are singletons. The receptor's source is a boy younger than 18 in good health and CMV-seronegative. The chain carries TRBV5-1 and TRBJ2-2; 7 nucleotides align to TRBD1. Sequencing was done on a sample of PBMCs. CDR3 in amino acids: CASSLRRPGQTNTGELFF. The CDR3 region has the DNA TGCGCCAGCAGCTTAAGACGGCCGGGACAGACGAACACCGGGGAGCTGTTTTTT.